The subject of this entry is one TCR beta chain. No antigen is known for it. V was trimmed by 3 bases and J by 2 bases, leaving 10 bases between them. This CDR3 has 13 amino acids. CDR1 is DFQATT, CDR2 SNEGSKA, per germline (reference sequence). The data were obtained in a study of T-cell memory formation after mild COVID-19. General study points: There was a balanced CD4/CD8 profile in clones contracting day 15 to 85, and later expanders leaned CD4+. Contracting CD4+ clones sat mainly in CM and EM; CD8+ in EMRA.

TCRdb ran MiXCR on the 5' RACE reads and lists one entry per CDR3 protein. This sample has 250,000 to 350,000 distinct CDR3 sequences, with around 15% found just once. The J gene is TRBJ2-5, the V gene TRBV20-1; no reliable D call. Source material: PBMCs or a T cell subset sorted from them (not recorded which). The TCR originated in a man between 18 and 35 years old who had mild COVID-19 (a few samples of this study predate the infection). Cell type and time point are not known. CDR3 in amino acids: CSASGEGQETQYF. In DNA, the CDR3 is TGCAGTGCTAGTGGGGAAGGGCAAGAGACCCAGTACTTC.